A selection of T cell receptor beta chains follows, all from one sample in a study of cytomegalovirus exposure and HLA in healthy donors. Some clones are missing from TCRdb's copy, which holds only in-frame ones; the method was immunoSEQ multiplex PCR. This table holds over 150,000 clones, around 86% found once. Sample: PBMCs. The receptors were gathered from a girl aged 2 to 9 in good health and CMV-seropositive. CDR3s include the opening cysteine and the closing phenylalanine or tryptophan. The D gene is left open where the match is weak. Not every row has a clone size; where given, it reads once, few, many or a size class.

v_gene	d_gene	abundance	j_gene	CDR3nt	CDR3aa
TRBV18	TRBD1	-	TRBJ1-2	TGTGCCAGCTCTCCGGGACAGCTTCGTTCCGGCTACACCTTC	CASSPGQLRSGYTF
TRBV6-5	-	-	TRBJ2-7	TGTGCCAGCAGTTACTCGAGCGGAATCTCCTACGAGCAGTACTTC	CASSYSSGISYEQYF
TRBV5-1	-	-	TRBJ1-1	TGCGCCAGCAGCTTGTCGGCGGGACCACTCGGGGATGAAGCTTTCTTT	CASSLSAGPLGDEAFF
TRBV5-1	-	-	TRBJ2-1	TGCGCCAGCAGCCATACAGGATACAATGAGCAGTTCTTC	CASSHTGYNEQFF
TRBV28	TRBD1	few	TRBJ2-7	TGTGCCAGCAGTTTCCAGGGGACAGGGTCCTACGAGCAGTACTTC	CASSFQGTGSYEQYF
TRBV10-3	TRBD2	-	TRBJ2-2	TGTGCCATCAGTGAGTCGACTAGCGGGAAGCTATTCGCGAACACCGGGGAGCTGTTTTTT	CAISESTSGKLFANTGELFF
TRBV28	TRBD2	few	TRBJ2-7	TGTGCCAGCAGTTTACTGACTAGCGGGAGGGCCCTCTACGAGCAGTACTTC	CASSLLTSGRALYEQYF
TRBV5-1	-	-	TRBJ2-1	TGCGCCAGCAGCTTTCTGCGGCGGAGCTCCTACAATGAGCAGTTCTTC	CASSFLRRSSYNEQFF
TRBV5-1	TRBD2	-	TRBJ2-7	TGCGCCAGCAGCTTGGGTACTAGCGGGTACTCCTACGAGCAGTACTTC	CASSLGTSGYSYEQYF
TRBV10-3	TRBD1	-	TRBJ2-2	TGTGCCATCAGTGAGTCATATGGACAGGGGGCCAACACCGGGGAGCTGTTTTTT	CAISESYGQGANTGELFF
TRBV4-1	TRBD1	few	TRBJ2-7	TGCGCCAGCAGCCAAGGGAAGTTGGGACAGGGGACCTACGAGCAGTACTTC	CASSQGKLGQGTYEQYF
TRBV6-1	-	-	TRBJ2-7	TGTGCCAGCAGTCAGGGCGGAGCCTACGAGCAGTACTTC	CASSQGGAYEQYF
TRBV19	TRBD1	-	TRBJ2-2	TGTGCCAGTAGTAAACCGGGACAGGGGTACACCGGGGAGCTGTTTTTT	CASSKPGQGYTGELFF
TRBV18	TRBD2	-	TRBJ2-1	TGTGCCAGCTCATCTGTAACCGGGACTAGCAACAATGAGCAGTTCTTC	CASSSVTGTSNNEQFF
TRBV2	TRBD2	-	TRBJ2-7	TGTGCCAGCAGGGGGACTAGCGGAAAATCCTACGAGCAGTACTTC	CASRGTSGKSYEQYF
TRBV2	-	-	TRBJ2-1	TGTGCCAGCAGTGAAGTCCCTAGTCGGTACAATGAGCAGTTCTTC	CASSEVPSRYNEQFF
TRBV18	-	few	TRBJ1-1	TGTGCCAGCTCACCAGGCTTGGGCAGGGCCGACACTGAAGCTTTCTTT	CASSPGLGRADTEAFF
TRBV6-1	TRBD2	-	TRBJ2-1	TGTGCCAGCAGTGAACTAGCGGAGCCCTACAATGAGCAGTTCTTC	CASSELAEPYNEQFF
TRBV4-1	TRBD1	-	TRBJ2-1	TGCGCCAGCAGCCGACAAACGGGACAGGGTTCACAGGAGCAGTTCTTC	CASSRQTGQGSQEQFF
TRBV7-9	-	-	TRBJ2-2	TGTGCCAGCAGCTTAGGCAGACAGAGAATCACCGGGGAGCTGTTTTTT	CASSLGRQRITGELFF
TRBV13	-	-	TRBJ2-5	TGTGCCAGCAGCTTAGGAGGAGAAGAGACCCAGTACTTC	CASSLGGEETQYF
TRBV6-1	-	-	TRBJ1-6	TGTGCCAGCAGTGGATCTCACAGGCACGATAATTCACCCCTCCACTTT	CASSGSHRHDNSPLHF
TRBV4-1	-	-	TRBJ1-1	TGCGCCAGCAGCCAGGGGGGATTCAGAAGGATGAACACTGAAGCTTTCTTT	CASSQGGFRRMNTEAFF
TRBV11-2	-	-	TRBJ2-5	TGTGCCAGCAGCCCCTACCTTTCGAAGCGGCAAGAGACCCAGTACTTC	CASSPYLSKRQETQYF
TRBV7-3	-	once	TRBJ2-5	TGTGCCAGCAGCTTAAGGCGGCCAGACCAAGAGACCCAGTACTTC	CASSLRRPDQETQYF
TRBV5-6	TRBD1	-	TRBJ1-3	TGTGCCAGCAGCTTTGGGACAGGGTATGGAAACACCATATATTTT	CASSFGTGYGNTIYF
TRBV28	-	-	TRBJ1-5	TGTGCCAGCAGTTTCCCTTTCGACCGGGTCAATCAGCCCCAGCATTTT	CASSFPFDRVNQPQHF
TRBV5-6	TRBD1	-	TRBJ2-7	TGTGCCAGCAGCTTTGCAGGGGGCGAGCAGTACTTC	CASSFAGGEQYF
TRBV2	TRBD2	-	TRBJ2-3	TGTGCCAGCAGACTAGCGGGTACGCAGTATTTT	CASRLAGTQYF
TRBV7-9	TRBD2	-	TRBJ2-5	TGTGCCAGCAGCTGGGGAAGGACTAGCGGGAGAGGGGAGACCCAGTACTTC	CASSWGRTSGRGETQYF
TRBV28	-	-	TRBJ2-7	TGTGCCAGCAGTTTACTCTCCGGGAACTACGAGCAGTACTTC	CASSLLSGNYEQYF
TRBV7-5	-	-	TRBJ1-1	TGTGCCAGAAGCCCGCCCTTACAGACCACGAACACTGAAGCTTTCTTT	CARSPPLQTTNTEAFF
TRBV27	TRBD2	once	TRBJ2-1	TGTGCCAGCAGTTTTGGACTAGCGGGAATCAATGAGCAGTTCTTC	CASSFGLAGINEQFF
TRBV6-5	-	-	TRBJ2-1	TGTGCCAGCAGTTACTCTTTGCCGGGACTGAAAAATGAGCAGTTCTTC	CASSYSLPGLKNEQFF
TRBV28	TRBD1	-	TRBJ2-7	TGTGCCAGCAGCCTCAATCCGGACAGGAGATACGAGCAGTACTTC	CASSLNPDRRYEQYF
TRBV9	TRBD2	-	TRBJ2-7	TGTGCCAGCAGCGTAAATAGCGGGAGCTCCTACGAGCAGTACTTC	CASSVNSGSSYEQYF
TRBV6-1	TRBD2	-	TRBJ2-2	TGTGCCAGCAGACCGGGACTAGCGAAAACCGGGGAGCTGTTTTTT	CASRPGLAKTGELFF
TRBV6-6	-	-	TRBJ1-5	TGTGCCAGCACCTACAGACAGGTTGAGAATCAGCCCCAGCATTTT	CASTYRQVENQPQHF
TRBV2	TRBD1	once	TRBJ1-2	TGTGCCAGCAGCGCATACAGGGGTAGAGGAGGCTACACCTTC	CASSAYRGRGGYTF
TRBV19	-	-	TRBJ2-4	TGTGCCAGTAGTATCCGCCATTGGAGCGGAAACATTCAGTACTTC	CASSIRHWSGNIQYF
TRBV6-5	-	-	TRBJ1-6	TGTGCCAGCAACCAGGGTTTGAGTTCACCCCTCCACTTT	CASNQGLSSPLHF
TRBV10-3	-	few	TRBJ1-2	TGTGCCATCAGTGAGGGTAGCTATGGCTACACCTTC	CAISEGSYGYTF
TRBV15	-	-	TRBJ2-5	TGTGCCACCAGCAGAGATAGAGAGCGGGTAAACATCCAAGAGACCCAGTACTTC	CATSRDRERVNIQETQYF
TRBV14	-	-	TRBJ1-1	TGTGCCAGCAGCCACCTAGGCGGGGACACTGAAGCTTTCTTT	CASSHLGGDTEAFF